A selection of T cell receptor beta chains follows, all from one sample in a study of CD8+ T cells in alopecia areata. Some clones are missing from TCRdb's copy, which holds only in-frame ones; the method was immunoSEQ multiplex PCR. In the table there are around 190,000 clones, 60% of which are singletons. The input for sequencing was CD4+ T cells sorted from blood, taken at week 24, from a patient treated with tofacitinib. These receptors came from a human donor with alopecia areata. The CDR3 runs from the conserved cysteine through the conserved F or W. Each record gives: V gene, J gene, D gene, clone size, CDR3 DNA, CDR3 protein. The D gene is left open where the match is weak. Size is stated for part of the rows, as once, few or many counts, or as a class when the clone is expanded.

V gene: TRBV27
J gene: TRBJ2-1
D gene: .
clone size: .
CDR3 DNA: TGTGCCAGCAGTACCGGGGACCGTGGGGAGCAGTTCTTC
CDR3 protein: CASSTGDRGEQFF

V gene: TRBV6-5
J gene: TRBJ1-5
D gene: .
clone size: .
CDR3 DNA: TGTGCCAGCAGTCGGACTTACAATCAGCCCCAGCATTTT
CDR3 protein: CASSRTYNQPQHF

V gene: TRBV30
J gene: TRBJ1-5
D gene: .
clone size: .
CDR3 DNA: TGTGCCTGGAGGGCGGCAGTCGGGTTGGGCAATCAGCCCCAGCATTTT
CDR3 protein: CAWRAAVGLGNQPQHF

V gene: TRBV29-1
J gene: TRBJ1-2
D gene: .
clone size: .
CDR3 DNA: TGCAGCGTTGGGACCGGCAGGGCCCTTATGGACTATGGCTACACCTTC
CDR3 protein: CSVGTGRALMDYGYTF

V gene: TRBV4-3
J gene: TRBJ1-2
D gene: .
clone size: .
CDR3 DNA: TGCGCCAGCAGCCAAGTCCCAGTAGCTAACTATGGCTACACCTTC
CDR3 protein: CASSQVPVANYGYTF

V gene: TRBV9
J gene: TRBJ1-1
D gene: TRBD1
clone size: .
CDR3 DNA: TGTGCCAGCAGCGTAGAACTGTTGGGACAGGTGAACACTGAAGCTTTCTTT
CDR3 protein: CASSVELLGQVNTEAFF

V gene: TRBV27
J gene: TRBJ2-7
D gene: .
clone size: .
CDR3 DNA: TGTGCCAGCAGTCATGACTACGAGCAGTACTTC
CDR3 protein: CASSHDYEQYF

V gene: TRBV29-1
J gene: TRBJ1-1
D gene: .
clone size: .
CDR3 DNA: TGCAGCGTCGCGGGGCAGGAGGTCGGAGCTTTCTTT
CDR3 protein: CSVAGQEVGAFF

V gene: TRBV29-1
J gene: TRBJ2-5
D gene: TRBD2
clone size: few
CDR3 DNA: TGCAGCGTTGAAAGTCGGACTAGCGGGGAGACCCAGTACTTC
CDR3 protein: CSVESRTSGETQYF

V gene: TRBV29-1
J gene: TRBJ2-3
D gene: TRBD1
clone size: few
CDR3 DNA: TGCAGCGTTGAGGGACAGCTCACAGATACGCAGTATTTT
CDR3 protein: CSVEGQLTDTQYF

V gene: TRBV7-8
J gene: TRBJ1-1
D gene: TRBD1
clone size: .
CDR3 DNA: TGTGCCAGCAGCTTTAGCTCATTGGGGACAGTCCCCACTGAAGCTTTCTTT
CDR3 protein: CASSFSSLGTVPTEAFF

V gene: TRBV2
J gene: TRBJ1-6
D gene: .
clone size: few
CDR3 DNA: TGTGCCAGCAGTGAAGCTGCCCCACAAGGTTCACCCCTCCACTTT
CDR3 protein: CASSEAAPQGSPLHF

V gene: TRBV10-3
J gene: TRBJ1-1
D gene: .
clone size: few
CDR3 DNA: TGTGCCATCAGTGTTAACGGGAACACTGAAGCTTTCTTT
CDR3 protein: CAISVNGNTEAFF

V gene: TRBV11-2
J gene: TRBJ1-2
D gene: .
clone size: once
CDR3 DNA: TGTGCCAGCAGCTCCCGGGCCAACAGGTCAAGAAACTATGGCTACACCTTC
CDR3 protein: CASSSRANRSRNYGYTF

V gene: TRBV5-1
J gene: TRBJ1-2
D gene: TRBD1
clone size: .
CDR3 DNA: TGCGCCAGCCGGACAGGGACTACGGATGGCTACACCTTC
CDR3 protein: CASRTGTTDGYTF

V gene: TRBV9
J gene: TRBJ2-1
D gene: TRBD2
clone size: .
CDR3 DNA: TGTGCCAGCAGCGTAACCGGGACTAGCGGGGGGGATGAGCAGTTCTTC
CDR3 protein: CASSVTGTSGGDEQFF

V gene: TRBV11-2
J gene: TRBJ2-3
D gene: .
clone size: .
CDR3 DNA: TGTGCCAGCAGCTTGCTTACGTCTAGCACAGATACGCAGTATTTT
CDR3 protein: CASSLLTSSTDTQYF

V gene: TRBV7-8
J gene: TRBJ1-6
D gene: .
clone size: few
CDR3 DNA: TGTGCCAGCACCGCCGTAGTGGCCAATTCACCCCTCCACTTT
CDR3 protein: CASTAVVANSPLHF

V gene: TRBV29-1
J gene: TRBJ1-2
D gene: TRBD1
clone size: .
CDR3 DNA: TGCAGCGCGGAGCGGGACAGGGGGCAAGGCTACACCTTC
CDR3 protein: CSAERDRGQGYTF

V gene: TRBV29-1
J gene: TRBJ2-7
D gene: .
clone size: .
CDR3 DNA: TGCAGCGTTGATCTCACAGGGAACTACGAGCAGTACTTC
CDR3 protein: CSVDLTGNYEQYF

V gene: TRBV29-1
J gene: TRBJ1-2
D gene: .
clone size: .
CDR3 DNA: TGCAGCGTTGCCCCACAGGTGGGGAGCTATGGCTACACCTTC
CDR3 protein: CSVAPQVGSYGYTF

V gene: TRBV18
J gene: TRBJ2-6
D gene: .
clone size: few
CDR3 DNA: TGTGCCAGCTCACCATCTGGGGCCAACGTCCTGACTTTC
CDR3 protein: CASSPSGANVLTF

V gene: TRBV29-1
J gene: TRBJ2-1
D gene: .
clone size: .
CDR3 DNA: TGCGTTGGAATTGTGGGGGGCCGGGAGCAGTTCTTC
CDR3 protein: CVGIVGGREQFF

V gene: TRBV5-1
J gene: TRBJ2-1
D gene: TRBD2
clone size: .
CDR3 DNA: TGCGCCAGCAGCATACTAGCGGGGAACAATGAGCAGTTCTTC
CDR3 protein: CASSILAGNNEQFF

V gene: TRBV4-3
J gene: TRBJ2-2
D gene: .
clone size: .
CDR3 DNA: TGCGCCAGCAGCCAAGGGCTAGCGCCAACCGGGGAGCTGTTTTTT
CDR3 protein: CASSQGLAPTGELFF

V gene: TRBV29-1
J gene: TRBJ1-1
D gene: .
clone size: .
CDR3 DNA: TGCAGCGTTGAAGAAGGAAGCAATTGGGTCACTGAAGCTTTCTTT
CDR3 protein: CSVEEGSNWVTEAFF

V gene: TRBV13
J gene: TRBJ2-3
D gene: .
clone size: few
CDR3 DNA: TGTGCCAGCAGCCTCACAGGGATGAAAGATACGCAGTATTTT
CDR3 protein: CASSLTGMKDTQYF

V gene: TRBV15
J gene: TRBJ2-3
D gene: .
clone size: .
CDR3 DNA: TGTGCCACCAGCAGAGGGGCCGGCGGTAACACAGATACGCAGTATTTT
CDR3 protein: CATSRGAGGNTDTQYF

V gene: TRBV5-1
J gene: TRBJ2-3
D gene: TRBD2
clone size: few
CDR3 DNA: TGCGCCAGCAGACTAGCGAGGTACGCAGATACGCAGTATTTT
CDR3 protein: CASRLARYADTQYF

V gene: TRBV9
J gene: TRBJ2-7
D gene: .
clone size: .
CDR3 DNA: TGTGCCAGCAGTGAGGGGTCGGTCGCCCCCTACGAGCAGTACTTC
CDR3 protein: CASSEGSVAPYEQYF

V gene: TRBV5-1
J gene: TRBJ2-2
D gene: .
clone size: few
CDR3 DNA: TGCGCCAGCAGCTTAGGAGGGGCAGTGAACACCGGGGAGCTGTTTTTT
CDR3 protein: CASSLGGAVNTGELFF

V gene: TRBV15
J gene: TRBJ1-5
D gene: .
clone size: .
CDR3 DNA: TGTGCCACCAGCAGAGGCAGGGGTCAGCCCCAGCATTTT
CDR3 protein: CATSRGRGQPQHF

V gene: TRBV18
J gene: TRBJ2-7
D gene: TRBD1
clone size: .
CDR3 DNA: TGTGCCAGCTCACCAAGTCCCGGGACAGTCTACGAGCAGTACTTC
CDR3 protein: CASSPSPGTVYEQYF

V gene: TRBV7-2
J gene: TRBJ1-2
D gene: .
clone size: few
CDR3 DNA: TGTGCCAGCAGCTTAGAGCGTAACTATGGCTACACCTTC
CDR3 protein: CASSLERNYGYTF

V gene: TRBV6-1
J gene: TRBJ1-6
D gene: .
clone size: .
CDR3 DNA: TGTGCCAGCAGTGAGGTCAGGATCCCCACCTATAATTCACCCCTCCACTTT
CDR3 protein: CASSEVRIPTYNSPLHF

V gene: TRBV29-1
J gene: TRBJ2-1
D gene: TRBD2
clone size: .
CDR3 DNA: TGCAGCGTTGACGCGGGGGGACTAATAATTACCAATGAGCAGTTCTTC
CDR3 protein: CSVDAGGLIITNEQFF

V gene: TRBV25-1
J gene: TRBJ1-4
D gene: .
clone size: once
CDR3 DNA: TGTGCCAGCAGTGAATCTGTCGTGAATGAAAAACTGTTTTTT
CDR3 protein: CASSESVVNEKLFF

V gene: TRBV6-5
J gene: TRBJ2-5
D gene: .
clone size: .
CDR3 DNA: TGTGCCAGCAGGCAATCGGGAGAGACCCAGTACTTC
CDR3 protein: CASRQSGETQYF

V gene: TRBV15
J gene: TRBJ2-4
D gene: TRBD1
clone size: .
CDR3 DNA: TGTGCCACCGGACAGGGGATAAGTAACATTCAGTACTTC
CDR3 protein: CATGQGISNIQYF

V gene: TRBV29-1
J gene: TRBJ2-2
D gene: .
clone size: .
CDR3 DNA: TGCAGCGTGGAGACCACAACCACCGGGGAGCTGTTTTTT
CDR3 protein: CSVETTTTGELFF

V gene: TRBV9
J gene: TRBJ2-7
D gene: .
clone size: .
CDR3 DNA: TGTGCCAGCAGCGAGGGGACCGCTGCCTACGAGCAGTACTTC
CDR3 protein: CASSEGTAAYEQYF

V gene: TRBV30
J gene: TRBJ2-5
D gene: .
clone size: .
CDR3 DNA: TGTGCCTGGGCAGTGGGGACCTATCTTAAAGAGACCCAGTACTTC
CDR3 protein: CAWAVGTYLKETQYF

V gene: TRBV30
J gene: TRBJ1-2
D gene: .
clone size: .
CDR3 DNA: TGTGCCTGGAGTACCCAGGGGTATGGCTACACCTTC
CDR3 protein: CAWSTQGYGYTF

V gene: TRBV14
J gene: TRBJ2-1
D gene: .
clone size: .
CDR3 DNA: TGTGCCAGCAGCCAAGTCTACAATGAGCAGTTCTTC
CDR3 protein: CASSQVYNEQFF

V gene: TRBV5-1
J gene: TRBJ2-7
D gene: TRBD1
clone size: .
CDR3 DNA: TGCGCCAGCAGCTTGACAGGGGTTTACGAGCAGTACTTC
CDR3 protein: CASSLTGVYEQYF

V gene: TRBV5-6
J gene: TRBJ1-1
D gene: .
clone size: few
CDR3 DNA: TGTGCCAGCAGTCGAAACCTTCCCGGGACCCAGAACACTGAAGCTTTCTTT
CDR3 protein: CASSRNLPGTQNTEAFF

V gene: TRBV14
J gene: TRBJ2-7
D gene: TRBD1
clone size: few
CDR3 DNA: TGTGCCAGCAGCCCGCGATTGGGGACAGCAACCTACGAGCAGTACTTC
CDR3 protein: CASSPRLGTATYEQYF

V gene: TRBV2
J gene: TRBJ2-7
D gene: .
clone size: .
CDR3 DNA: TGTGCCAGCAGTGTTTCCTACGAGCAGTACTTC
CDR3 protein: CASSVSYEQYF

V gene: TRBV5-1
J gene: TRBJ2-6
D gene: TRBD1
clone size: .
CDR3 DNA: TGCGCCAGCAGCGACACAGGGGGCTCTGGGGCCAACGTCCTGACTTTC
CDR3 protein: CASSDTGGSGANVLTF

V gene: TRBV4-3
J gene: TRBJ2-1
D gene: .
clone size: .
CDR3 DNA: TGCGCCAGCAGCCAAGTAACCGGGGGCAATGAGCAGTTCTTC
CDR3 protein: CASSQVTGGNEQFF

V gene: TRBV2
J gene: TRBJ1-6
D gene: .
clone size: .
CDR3 DNA: TGTGCCAGCAGTGAGAGGGCCAGCTCCTATAATTCACCCCTCCACTTT
CDR3 protein: CASSERASSYNSPLHF

V gene: TRBV7-6
J gene: TRBJ1-5
D gene: TRBD1
clone size: once
CDR3 DNA: TGTGCCAGCAGTCGACAGGGTGGGAGCAATCAGCCCCAGCATTTT
CDR3 protein: CASSRQGGSNQPQHF

V gene: TRBV5-1
J gene: TRBJ2-1
D gene: TRBD2
clone size: .
CDR3 DNA: TGCGCCAGCAGCTTGGATGGGACTAGAGACAATGAGCAGTTCTTC
CDR3 protein: CASSLDGTRDNEQFF